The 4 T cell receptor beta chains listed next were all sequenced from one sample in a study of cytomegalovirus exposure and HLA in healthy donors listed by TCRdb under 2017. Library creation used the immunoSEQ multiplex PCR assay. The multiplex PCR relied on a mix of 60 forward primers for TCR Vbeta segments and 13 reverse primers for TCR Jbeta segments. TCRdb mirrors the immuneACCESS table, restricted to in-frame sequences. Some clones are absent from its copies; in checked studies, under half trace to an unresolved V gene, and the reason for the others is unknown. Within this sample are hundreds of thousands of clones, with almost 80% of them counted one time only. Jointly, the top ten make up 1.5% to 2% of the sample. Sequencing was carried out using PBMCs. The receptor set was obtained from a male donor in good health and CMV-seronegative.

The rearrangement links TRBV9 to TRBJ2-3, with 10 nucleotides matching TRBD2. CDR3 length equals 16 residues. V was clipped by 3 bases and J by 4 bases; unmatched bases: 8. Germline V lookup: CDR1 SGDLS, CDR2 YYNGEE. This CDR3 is CASSALLAGFSDTQYF. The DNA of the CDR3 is TGTGCCAGCAGCGCCTTACTAGCGGGGTTTTCAGATACGCAGTATTTT. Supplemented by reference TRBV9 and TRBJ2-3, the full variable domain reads DSGVTQTPKHLITATGQRVTLRCSPRSGDLSVYWYQQSLDQGLQFLIQYYNGEERAKGNILERFSAQQFPDLHSELNLSSLELGDSALYFCASSALLAGFSDTQYFGPGTRLTVL.

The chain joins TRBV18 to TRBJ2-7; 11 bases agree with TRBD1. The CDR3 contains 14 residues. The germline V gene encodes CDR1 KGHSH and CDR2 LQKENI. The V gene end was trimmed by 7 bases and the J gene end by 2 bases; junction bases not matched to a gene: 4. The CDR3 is CASYPGQGAYEQYF. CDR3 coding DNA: TGTGCCAGCTATCCGGGACAGGGGGCCTACGAGCAGTACTTC. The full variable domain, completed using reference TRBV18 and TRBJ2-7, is NAGVMQNPRHLVRRRGQEARLRCSPMKGHSHVYWYRQLPEEGLKFMVYLQKENIIDESGMPKERFSAEFPKEGPSILRIQQVVRGDSAAYFCASYPGQGAYEQYFGPGTRLTVT.

The CDR3 coding sequence is TGCGCCAGCAGTCCCCAGGGAGGATCCTACGAGCAGTACTTC. This translates into CASSPQGGSYEQYF. The chain employs TRBV5-1 and TRBJ2-7; tentatively, D is TRBD2 (6 bases). Germline V gene sequence: CDR1 SGHRS, CDR2 YFSETQ. This CDR3 region has 14 residues. The germline V and J ends were trimmed by 5 bases and 1 base, with 13 bases remaining between them.

In DNA form, the CDR3 reads TGTGCCAGCAGCGTTACTAGCGGGGGGCCCATCACAGATACGCAGTATTTT. This translates into CASSVTSGGPITDTQYF. The gene calls are TRBV7-9 and TRBJ2-3; 12 nucleotides align to TRBD2. The CDR3 sequence is 17 residues long. J gave up 2 bases and V 5 bases, and 8 bases lay outside the gene matches. CDR1 SEHNR and CDR2 FQNEAQ come from the germline V gene (reference sequence).